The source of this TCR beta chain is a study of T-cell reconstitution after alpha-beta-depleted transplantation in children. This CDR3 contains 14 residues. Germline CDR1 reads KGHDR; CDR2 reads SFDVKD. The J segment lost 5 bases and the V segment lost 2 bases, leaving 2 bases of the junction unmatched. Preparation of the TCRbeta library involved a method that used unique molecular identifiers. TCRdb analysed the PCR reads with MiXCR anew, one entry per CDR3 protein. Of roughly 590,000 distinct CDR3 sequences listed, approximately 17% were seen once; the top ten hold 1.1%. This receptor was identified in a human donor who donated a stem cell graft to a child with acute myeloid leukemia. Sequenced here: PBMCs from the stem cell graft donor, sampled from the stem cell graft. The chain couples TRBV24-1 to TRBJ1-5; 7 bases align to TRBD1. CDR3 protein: CATSDWDSYQPQHF. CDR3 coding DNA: TGTGCCACCAGTGATTGGGACAGTTATCAGCCCCAGCATTTT.